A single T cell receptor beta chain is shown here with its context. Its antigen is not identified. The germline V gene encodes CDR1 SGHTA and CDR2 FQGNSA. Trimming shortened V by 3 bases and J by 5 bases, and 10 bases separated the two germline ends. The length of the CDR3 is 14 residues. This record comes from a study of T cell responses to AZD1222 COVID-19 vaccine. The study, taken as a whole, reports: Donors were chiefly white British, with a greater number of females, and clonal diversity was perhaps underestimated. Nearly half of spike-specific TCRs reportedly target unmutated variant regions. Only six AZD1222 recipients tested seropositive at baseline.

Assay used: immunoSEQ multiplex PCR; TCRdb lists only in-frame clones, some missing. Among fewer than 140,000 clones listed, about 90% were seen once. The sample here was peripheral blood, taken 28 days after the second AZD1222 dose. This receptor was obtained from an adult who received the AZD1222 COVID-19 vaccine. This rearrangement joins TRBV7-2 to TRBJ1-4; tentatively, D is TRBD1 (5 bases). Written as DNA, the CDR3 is TGTGCCAGCAGCTTGGGGCTTAGAAATGAAAAACTGTTTTTT. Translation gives CASSLGLRNEKLFF.